The 15 T cell receptor beta chains given below trace back to one sample, sequenced in a study of T cells in Graves' hyperthyroidism and ophthalmopathy. Using RNA transcripts as the source, TCR beta CDR3 regions were amplified. When the TCR CDR3 underwent first-round RT-PCR, the HTBI primer set was used. Each CDR3 protein gets one entry after TCRdb re-called the multiplex PCR reads with MiXCR. The table has 330,000 or so distinct CDR3 sequences, roughly a fifth seen once. Sequences were obtained from blood. These receptors were taken from a man aged 45-65 years with Graves' ophthalmopathy.

This clonotype was counted ten times or more. This rearrangement joins TRBV18 to TRBJ1-1, with TRBD1 matching over 7 bases. Looked up from germline, CDR1 is KGHSH and CDR2 is LQKENI. The CDR3 covers 14 residues. V lost 6 bases, J lost 0 bases, and 4 bases stayed unmatched. CDR3 residues: CASSPGQMNTEAFF. As DNA, the CDR3 is TGTGCCAGCTCGCCGGGACAGATGAACACTGAAGCTTTCTTT.

This chain uses TRBV10-3 with TRBJ2-6, with 9 bases aligning to TRBD1. V lost 10 bases and J lost 2; bases outside the gene matches: 6. Germline-derived CDR1 and CDR2 are ENHRY and SYGVKD. This CDR3 spans 15 amino acids. CDR3 protein: CATGTGLAGANVLTF. Here the CDR3 DNA reads TGTGCCACCGGGACAGGGTTGGCTGGGGCCAACGTCCTGACTTTC.

Ten or more counts support this clonotype. The rearrangement links TRBV5-1 to TRBJ2-1; 12 nucleotides agree with TRBD2. Germline CDR1 is SGHRS and CDR2 is YFSETQ. J lost 10 bases, V lost 4 bases, and 9 bases had no gene match. This CDR3 has 15 residues. The CDR3 nucleotides read TGCGCCAGCAGCCAGACTAGCGGGAGATCTTTGGAGCAGTTCTTC. Protein: CASSQTSGRSLEQFF.

This clonotype was seen many times. The chain links TRBV15 to TRBJ2-5; D possibly uses TRBD1 or TRBD2 (7 bases each). Trimming stripped 5 bases from V and 2 bases from J, with 15 bases between. Germline V gene sequence: CDR1 LNHNV, CDR2 YYDKDF (reference sequence). This CDR3 has 15 residues. Written as DNA, the CDR3 is TGTGCCACCAGCCGGGGAGGGGGCCGGCAAGAGACCCAGTACTTC. Translated, it gives CATSRGGGRQETQYF.

This clonotype has ten or more counts. The chain links TRBV2 to TRBJ2-2; 7 positions match TRBD2. Per the germline V gene, CDR1 is SNHLY and CDR2 is FYNNEI. This CDR3 is 14 amino acids long. V shed 6 bases, J shed 1 base, and the junction held 2 bases outside the gene matches. CDR3 loop: CASRGLKNTGELFF. CDR3 bases: TGTGCCAGCAGGGGACTAAAGAACACCGGGGAGCTGTTTTTT.

The chain uses TRBV5-1 and TRBJ2-1, with D hard to call. The CDR3 is made up of 15 amino acids. Trimming took 4 bases from V and 1 from J, leaving 12 bases between them. Germline CDR1 reads SGHRS; CDR2 reads YFSETQ. In DNA form, the CDR3 reads TGCGCCAGCAGCAACCAACGGGCTTCCTACAATGAGCAGTTCTTC. Translating gives CASSNQRASYNEQFF.

At least ten counts were recorded for this clonotype. The gene calls are TRBV30 and TRBJ1-6; TRBD1 might be the D (5 bases). The CDR3 extends over 14 amino acids. The V gene's germline CDR1 is GTSNPN and CDR2 SVGIG (reference sequence). V lost 3 bases to trimming and J lost 5 bases, with 11 bases between them. For the CDR3, the DNA is TGTGCCTGGAGCCGGGACGGGCATAATTCACCCCTCCACTTT. Its protein is CAWSRDGHNSPLHF.

The chain combines TRBV19 with TRBJ2-4; D is ambiguous. V lost 4 bases, J lost 5 bases, and 6 bases lay in between. Germline assignment: CDR1 LNHDA and CDR2 SQIVND (reference sequence). The CDR3 runs to 12 residues. CDR3 protein: CASSTRQNIQYF. CDR3 nucleotide sequence: TGTGCCAGTAGTACTCGACAAAACATTCAGTACTTC.

This clonotype was detected ten times or more. This chain joins TRBV6-1 and TRBJ2-7; 11 bases are shared with TRBD1. The germline gives CDR1 MNHNS, CDR2 SASEGT. CDR3 size: 15 residues. V was clipped by 5 bases and J by 7 bases; unmatched bases: 10. DNA for the CDR3: TGTGCCAGCAGTTTAACCGGGACAGGGGGTGAAGAGCAGTACTTC. Translating it yields CASSLTGTGGEEQYF.

The rearrangement links TRBV7-9 to TRBJ2-1; D is perhaps TRBD2 (6 bases). The V gene lost 2 bases and the J gene lost 6 bases, with 26 bases spanning the gap. There are 19 residues in the CDR3. Germline values: CDR1 SEHNR, CDR2 FQNEAQ (reference sequence). In DNA form, the CDR3 reads TGTGCCAGCAGCTTATGGGGTGTGGAGCTAGCAGCGGAGGGCAATGAGCAGTTCTTC. Translating gives CASSLWGVELAAEGNEQFF.

The chain couples TRBV29-1 to TRBJ1-2; possibly TRBD1 for D (5 bases). This CDR3 comprises 13 residues. CDR1 and CDR2 (germline): SQVTM, ANQGSEA. V was shortened by 5 bases and J by 7 bases, with 17 bases between the two germline ends. The CDR3 is CSVYDSLLVGYTF. Written as DNA, the CDR3 is TGCAGCGTTTACGACAGTCTCCTGGTTGGCTACACCTTC.

This clonotype showed up just a few times. V usage is TRBV4-2 and J usage is TRBJ2-1, with 7 bases that match TRBD2. Germline CDR1 LGHNA, CDR2 YNFKEQ. Trimming cost V 3 bases and J 7 bases; bases outside gene matches: 3. This CDR3 contains 13 residues. CDR3 DNA: TGTGCCAGCAGCCAGGGACTACTTAATGAGCAGTTCTTC. It is translated as CASSQGLLNEQFF.

This clonotype was counted at least ten times. This chain links TRBV5-1 with TRBJ2-1; 9 nucleotides line up with TRBD2. CDR1 and CDR2 from the germline V gene are SGHRS and YFSETQ. The CDR3 totals 17 residues. Germline trimming cut 0 bases from V and 9 bases from J; bases unmatched to any gene: 13. CDR3 coding DNA: TGCGCCAGCAGCTTGGCCAATAGTTTAGCGGGAGAAGGTGAGCAGTTCTTC. Its protein is CASSLANSLAGEGEQFF. The complete variable domain, with remaining parts taken from reference TRBV5-1 and TRBJ2-1, reads KAGVTQTPRYLIKTRGQQVTLSCSPISGHRSVSWYQQTPGQGLQFLFEYFSETQRNKGNFPGRFSGRQFSNSRSEMNVSTLELGDSALYLCASSLANSLAGEGEQFFGPGTRLTVL.

This rearrangement joins TRBV27 to TRBJ2-7; 12 nucleotides match TRBD2. Germline V gene lookup returns CDR1 MNHEY and CDR2 SMNVEV (reference sequence). V shed 5 bases and J 3 bases; nucleotides not matched to a gene: 5. This CDR3 is 15 amino acids long. The CDR3 sequence: CASSPGLAGHYEQYF. For the CDR3, the DNA is TGTGCCAGCAGTCCCGGACTAGCGGGGCACTACGAGCAGTACTTC.

This clonotype was detected ten times or more. The rearrangement joins TRBV12-3 or TRBV12-4 to TRBJ2-1, with 12 bases that match TRBD1. The J segment lost 7 bases and the V segment lost 6 bases, leaving 10 bases of the junction unmatched. CDR3 length: 16 residues. The CDR3 spells CASRLTGTGGGNEQFF. The CDR3 DNA reads as TGTGCCAGCAGACTAACCGGGACAGGGGGCGGGAATGAGCAGTTCTTC.